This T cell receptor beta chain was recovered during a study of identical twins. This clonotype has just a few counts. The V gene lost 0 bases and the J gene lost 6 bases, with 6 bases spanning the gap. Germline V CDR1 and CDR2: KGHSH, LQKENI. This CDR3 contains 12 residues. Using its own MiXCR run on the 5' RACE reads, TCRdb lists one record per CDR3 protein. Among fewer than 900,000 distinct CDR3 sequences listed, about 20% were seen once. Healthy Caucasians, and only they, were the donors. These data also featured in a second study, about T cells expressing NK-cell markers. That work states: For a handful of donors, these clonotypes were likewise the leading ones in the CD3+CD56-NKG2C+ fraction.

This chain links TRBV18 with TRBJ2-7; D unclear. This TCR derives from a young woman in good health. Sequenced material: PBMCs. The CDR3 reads CASSPPRGEQYF. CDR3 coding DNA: TGTGCCAGCTCACCACCTCGAGGCGAGCAGTACTTC. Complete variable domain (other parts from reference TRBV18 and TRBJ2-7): NAGVMQNPRHLVRRRGQEARLRCSPMKGHSHVYWYRQLPEEGLKFMVYLQKENIIDESGMPKERFSAEFPKEGPSILRIQQVVRGDSAAYFCASSPPRGEQYFGPGTRLTVT.